The clone carrying this T cell receptor beta chain was counted many times. As yet, its antigen is unknown. The data are from a study of CD8+CD57+ T cells in acquired aplastic anemia. Study results and limitations: The number of CD8+ CDR3 sequences shared by patients and controls was twenty-nine.

The template for TCR beta VDJ and CDR3 sequence profiling was genomic DNA. TCRdb redid the calling of the reads with MiXCR, one entry per CDR3 protein. The table shows hundreds of thousands of distinct CDR3 sequences, with under 40% occurring only once. An expansion of CD8+CD57+ cells by flow cytometry had been shown in patients chosen for sequencing. Germline assignment: CDR1 DFQATT and CDR2 SNEGSKA (reference sequence). Between the trimmed V and J ends, which lost 4 bases and 4 bases, there was a span of 8 bases. This CDR3 has 12 amino acids. Specimen: sorted CD4+, CD8+, or CD8+CD57+ T cells (not recorded which) from PBMCs. The V call is TRBV20-1, the J call TRBJ1-5; possibly TRBD1 for D (6 bases). This TCR came from a human donor with aplastic anemia. CDR3 loop: CSANRVNQPQHF. The CDR3 nucleotides are TGCAGTGCTAACAGGGTGAATCAGCCCCAGCATTTT.